The 11 T cell receptor beta chains below all came from one sample that was sequenced in a study of OX40 agonist ivuxolimab in advanced cancers. Some clones are missing from TCRdb's copy, which holds only in-frame ones; the method was immunoSEQ multiplex PCR. The repertoire holds roughly 20,000 clones, with about 86% as singletons. Sample: CD4+ or CD8+ T cells sorted from blood, taken in a trial of the OX40 agonist ivuxolimab. All receptors derive from an adult with an advanced solid tumor such as melanoma, head and neck, liver or kidney cancer.

V gene TRBV19 combines with J gene TRBJ2-1; tentatively, D is TRBD2 (6 bases). Trimming removed 9 bases from V and 1 base from J, with 13 bases in between. CDR3 length: 14 residues. Per germline, CDR1 LNHDA and CDR2 SQIVND (reference sequence). CDR3 in amino acids: CASQSGLSYNEQFF. In DNA, the CDR3 is TGTGCCAGCCAAAGCGGGTTGTCCTACAATGAGCAGTTCTTC.

The V and J genes are TRBV30 and TRBJ2-1, with D possibly being TRBD1 (6 bases). This CDR3 comprises 14 residues. Germline lookup yields CDR1 GTSNPN and CDR2 SVGIG (reference sequence). Trimming shortened V by 3 bases and J by 0 bases, and 9 bases separated the two germline ends. The DNA of the CDR3 is TGTGCCTGGAGAGACAGGAACTCCTACAATGAGCAGTTCTTC. Translating it yields CAWRDRNSYNEQFF.

The chain combines TRBV10-1 with TRBJ2-7; TRBD2 matches 10 bases. Germline lookup yields CDR1 WNHNN and CDR2 SYGVQD (reference sequence). Trimming cost V 4 bases and J 4 bases; bases outside gene matches: 7. This CDR3 spans 15 amino acids. The CDR3 DNA is TGCGCCAGCAGTGGGAGCGGGGGGGCGTCTTACGAGCAGTACTTC. Translated, it gives CASSGSGGASYEQYF.

This chain uses TRBV7-2 with TRBJ2-1; no firm D call. Trimming removed 5 bases from V and 9 bases from J, with 11 bases in between. Germline assignment: CDR1 SGHTA and CDR2 FQGNSA. The CDR3 sequence is 12 residues long. The CDR3: CASSLVTIEQFF. Written as DNA, the CDR3 is TGTGCCAGCAGCCTAGTCACGATTGAGCAGTTCTTC.

The V call is TRBV10-3, the J call TRBJ1-1; D is undetermined. V lost 7 bases and J 1 base, leaving 10 bases between the germline ends. The CDR3 length is 13 residues. The V gene's germline CDR1 is ENHRY and CDR2 SYGVKD. The CDR3 sequence is CAITGTANTEAFF. The CDR3 DNA is TGTGCCATCACGGGAACGGCGAACACTGAAGCTTTCTTT.

This chain uses TRBV6-6 with TRBJ1-6; D might be TRBD1 (6 bases). The V gene lost 4 bases and the J gene lost 8 bases, with 12 bases spanning the gap. CDR3 size: 14 residues. Germline values: CDR1 MNHNY, CDR2 SVGAGI (reference sequence). CDR3 DNA sequence: TGTGCCAGCAGTTCGGACGGGGGCTATTCACCCCTCCACTTT. Its translation is CASSSDGGYSPLHF.

This chain joins TRBV11-1 and TRBJ2-5; maybe TRBD1 (6 bases). V shed 5 bases and J shed 2 bases, with 12 bases lying between them. This CDR3 contains 14 residues. Germline V gene data show CDR1 as SGHAT and CDR2 as FQDESV (reference sequence). CDR3 sequence reads: CASSVYRAQETQYF. CDR3 DNA sequence: TGTGCCAGCAGCGTCTACAGGGCACAAGAGACCCAGTACTTC.

The chain combines TRBV19 with TRBJ2-1; 9 bases are shared with TRBD1. There are 16 residues in the CDR3. V gave up 1 base and J gave up 5 bases; unmatched junction bases: 6. CDR1 and CDR2 from the germline V gene are LNHDA and SQIVND (reference sequence). Here the CDR3 reads CASSIATGTGHNEQFF. CDR3 bases: TGTGCCAGTAGTATAGCCACAGGGACAGGGCACAATGAGCAGTTCTTC.

The CDR3 spells CASSLPVRPDTQYF. The CDR3 DNA follows: TGTGCCAGCAGCTTGCCTGTGCGTCCAGATACGCAGTATTTT. The J gene is TRBJ2-3, the V gene TRBV5-5, with D unclear. Trimming stripped 1 base from V and 4 bases from J, with 10 bases between. Germline loops: CDR1 SGHKS, CDR2 YYEKEE (reference sequence). The CDR3 runs 14 residues.

This clone was seen a single time. This chain connects TRBV7-2 to TRBJ2-3; TRBD2 matches 12 bases. J gave up 4 bases and V 5 bases, and 16 bases lay outside the gene matches. Germline CDR1 reads SGHTA; CDR2 reads FQGNSA. CDR3 length: 19 residues. The CDR3, as DNA: TGTGCCAGCAGCCCGCACTCTAGCGGGGGGGCAGTTGTCGCAGATACGCAGTATTTT. It specifies CASSPHSSGGAVVADTQYF.

This clone has just a few counts. The genes are TRBV6-6 and TRBJ2-1, with 9 bases identical to TRBD2. The CDR3 consists of 15 residues. V gave up 6 bases and J gave up 8 bases; unmatched junction bases: 11. Germline V gives CDR1 MNHNY, CDR2 SVGAGI (reference sequence). CDR3 residues: CASRNSGSGIDEQFF. Written as DNA, the CDR3 is TGTGCCAGCAGGAATAGCGGGAGTGGGATCGATGAGCAGTTCTTC.